The present T cell receptor (beta chain) was sequenced within a study of Ad26.COV2.S vaccination and SARS-CoV-2 variants. Overall study context: Vaccine-arm donor from the placebo-controlled COV1001 Ad26.COV2.S trial. Study-wide results and limits: Comparable non-spike TCR breadth was observed in vaccine and placebo recipients.

As for treatment: some 20 received Ad26.COV2.S at low or high dose, single or two shots; about 5 received placebo; per-sample allocation not given. Day 63 following the first vaccine or placebo injection was when the samples were taken. A remark on this clone: Antigen: not known.

This CDR3 is 15 amino acids long. The trim removed 1 base at V and 8 bases at J, leaving 8 bases unmatched. The germline gives CDR1 SGHDT, CDR2 YYEEEE. The repertoire was sequenced with immunoSEQ multiplex PCR; TCRdb's copy has only in-frame clones and lacks some. The sample has hundreds of thousands of clones; roughly 89% are singletons. The clonotype was recovered from a person between 18 and 59 years old who received the Ad26.COV2.S COVID-19 vaccine or a placebo. The rearrangement uses TRBV5-6 and TRBJ2-1, with 8 bases matching TRBD2. Sequencing used peripheral blood, obtained in a trial of Ad26.COV2.S vaccine versus placebo. Here the CDR3 DNA reads TGTGCCAGCAGCTTGCCGCCGGGGGGGTCGGATGAGCAGTTCTTC. This sequence encodes CASSLPPGGSDEQFF.